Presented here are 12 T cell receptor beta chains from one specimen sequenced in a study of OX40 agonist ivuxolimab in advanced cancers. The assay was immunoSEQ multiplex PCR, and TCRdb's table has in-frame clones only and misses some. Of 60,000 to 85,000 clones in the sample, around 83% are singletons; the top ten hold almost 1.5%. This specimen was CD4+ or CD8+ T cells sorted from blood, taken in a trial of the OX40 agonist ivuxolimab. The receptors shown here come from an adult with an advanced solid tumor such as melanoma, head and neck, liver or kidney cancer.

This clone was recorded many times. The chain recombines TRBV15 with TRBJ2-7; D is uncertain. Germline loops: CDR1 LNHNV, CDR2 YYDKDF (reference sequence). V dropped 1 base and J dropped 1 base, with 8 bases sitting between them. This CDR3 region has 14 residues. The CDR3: CATSRGGSSYEQYF. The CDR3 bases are TGTGCCACCAGCAGAGGGGGATCATCCTACGAGCAGTACTTC.

CDR3 coding DNA: TGTGCCAGCAGTTTAAGGGCAGGGGAATACGAGCAGTACTTC. This codes for CASSLRAGEYEQYF. The chain recombines TRBV27 with TRBJ2-7; D might be TRBD1 (6 bases). Germline-derived CDR1 and CDR2 are MNHEY and SMNVEV (reference sequence). V lost 2 bases and J 4 bases, leaving 12 bases between the germline ends. The CDR3 runs 14 residues.

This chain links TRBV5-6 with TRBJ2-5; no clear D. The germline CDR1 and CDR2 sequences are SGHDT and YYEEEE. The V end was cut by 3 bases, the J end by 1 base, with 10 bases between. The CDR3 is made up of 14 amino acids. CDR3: CASSSPSSQETQYF. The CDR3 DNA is TGTGCCAGCAGCTCTCCGTCTAGCCAAGAGACCCAGTACTTC.

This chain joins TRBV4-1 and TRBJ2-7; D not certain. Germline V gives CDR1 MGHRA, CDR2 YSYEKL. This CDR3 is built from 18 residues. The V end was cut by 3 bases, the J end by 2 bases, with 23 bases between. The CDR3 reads CASSHIPLLEWGTYEQYF. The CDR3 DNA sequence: TGCGCCAGCAGCCATATACCCCTTCTGGAGTGGGGAACCTACGAGCAGTACTTC.

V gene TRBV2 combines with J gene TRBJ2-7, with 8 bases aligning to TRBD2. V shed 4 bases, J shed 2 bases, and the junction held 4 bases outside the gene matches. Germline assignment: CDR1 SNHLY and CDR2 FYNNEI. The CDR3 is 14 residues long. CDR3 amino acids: CASSATSDTYEQYF. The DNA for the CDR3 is TGTGCCAGCAGTGCGACTAGCGATACCTACGAGCAGTACTTC.

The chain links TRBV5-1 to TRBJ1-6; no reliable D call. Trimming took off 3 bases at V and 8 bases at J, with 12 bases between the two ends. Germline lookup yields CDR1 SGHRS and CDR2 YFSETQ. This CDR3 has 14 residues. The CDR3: CASSSGDRDSPLHF. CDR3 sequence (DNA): TGCGCCAGCAGCTCCGGGGATCGGGATTCACCCCTCCACTTT.

The CDR3 is CASSLTGTGNNEQFF. In nucleotides, the CDR3 is TGTGCCAGCAGCTTAACCGGGACAGGCAACAATGAGCAGTTCTTC. The V gene is TRBV7-6, the J gene TRBJ2-1, with 8 positions matching TRBD1. The CDR3 is 15 residues long. In germline, CDR1 is SGHVS, CDR2 FNYEAQ. With V trimmed by 2 bases and J by 5 bases, 5 bases remained unmatched.

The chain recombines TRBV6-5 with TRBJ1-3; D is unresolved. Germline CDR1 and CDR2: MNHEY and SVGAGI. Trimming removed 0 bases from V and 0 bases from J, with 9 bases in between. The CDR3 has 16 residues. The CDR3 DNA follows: TGTGCCAGCAGTTACTCGGCAGTTGTCTCTGGAAACACCATATATTTT. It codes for CASSYSAVVSGNTIYF.

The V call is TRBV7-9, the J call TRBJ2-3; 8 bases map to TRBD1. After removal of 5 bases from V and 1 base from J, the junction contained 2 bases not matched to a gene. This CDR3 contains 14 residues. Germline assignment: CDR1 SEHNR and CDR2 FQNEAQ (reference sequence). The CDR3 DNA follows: TGTGCCAGCAGCCTGGGACAGGGCACAGATACGCAGTATTTT. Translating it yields CASSLGQGTDTQYF. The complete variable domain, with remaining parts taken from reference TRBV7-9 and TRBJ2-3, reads DTGVSQNPRHKITKRGQNVTFRCDPISEHNRLYWYRQTLGQGPEFLTYFQNEAQLEKSRLLSDRFSAERPKGSFSTLEIQRTEQGDSAMYLCASSLGQGTDTQYFGPGTRLTVL.

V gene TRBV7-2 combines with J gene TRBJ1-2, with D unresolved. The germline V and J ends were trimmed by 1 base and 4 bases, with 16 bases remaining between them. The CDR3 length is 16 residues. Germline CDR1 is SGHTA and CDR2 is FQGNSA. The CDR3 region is CASSLERIRKGYGYTF. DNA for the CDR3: TGTGCCAGCAGCTTAGAGAGAATCCGAAAGGGCTATGGCTACACCTTC.

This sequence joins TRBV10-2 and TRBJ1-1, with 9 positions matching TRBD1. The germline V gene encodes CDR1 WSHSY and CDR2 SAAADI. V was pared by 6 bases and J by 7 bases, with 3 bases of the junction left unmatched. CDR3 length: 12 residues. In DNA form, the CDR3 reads TGCGCCAGCAGCGCGGGACAGGGTGAAGCTTTCTTT. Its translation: CASSAGQGEAFF.

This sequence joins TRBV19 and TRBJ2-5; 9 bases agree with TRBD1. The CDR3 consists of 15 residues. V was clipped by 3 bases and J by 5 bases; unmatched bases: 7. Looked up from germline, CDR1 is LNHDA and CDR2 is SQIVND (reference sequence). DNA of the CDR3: TGTGCCAGTAGTATCTTGGGACAGGGAAGGGAGACCCAGTACTTC. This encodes CASSILGQGRETQYF. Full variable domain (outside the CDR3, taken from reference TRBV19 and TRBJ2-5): DGGITQSPKYLFRKEGQNVTLSCEQNLNHDAMYWYRQDPGQGLRLIYYSQIVNDFQKGDIAEGYSVSREKKESFPLTVTSAQKNPTAFYLCASSILGQGRETQYFGPGTRLLVL.